These 23 T cell receptor beta chains share one sample of origin, sequenced in a study of T cells in Graves' hyperthyroidism and ophthalmopathy. Amplified regions were TCR beta CDR3 sequences from RNA transcripts. Primed by the HTBI set, a first-round RT-PCR was run on the TCR CDR3. TCRdb re-analysed the multiplex PCR reads in MiXCR, keeping a single row per CDR3 protein. The table includes roughly 800,000 distinct CDR3 sequences, over 35% detected once. Material for sequencing was blood. Receptor source: a man aged 18 to 30 with Graves' hyperthyroidism.

The V call is TRBV7-9, the J call TRBJ2-7; D call uncertain. The germline V and J ends were trimmed by 5 bases and 2 bases, with 19 bases remaining between them. The germline V gene encodes CDR1 SEHNR and CDR2 FQNEAQ (reference sequence). The CDR3 runs 16 residues. CDR3 sequence reads: CASSPEHGGPPYEQYF. The DNA for the CDR3 is TGTGCCAGCAGCCCCGAGCACGGCGGACCTCCCTACGAGCAGTACTTC.

This clonotype was seen more than once but under ten times. The chain couples TRBV12-3 or TRBV12-4 to TRBJ1-5, with 7 nucleotides matching TRBD1. The J segment lost 3 bases and the V segment lost 7 bases, leaving 6 bases of the junction unmatched. CDR3 size: 14 residues. CDR3 bases: TGTGCCAGCACCCTGACAGGGCCCAATCAGCCCCAGCATTTT. This translates into CASTLTGPNQPQHF.

The chain combines TRBV6-5 with TRBJ2-6; D unclear. Germline V gene sequence: CDR1 MNHEY, CDR2 SVGAGI. This CDR3 spans 15 amino acids. Trimming pared 2 bases from V and 0 bases from J, leaving 5 bases between. CDR3 coding DNA: TGTGCCAGCAGTTACAGAGACTCTGGGGCCAACGTCCTGACTTTC. Translated, it gives CASSYRDSGANVLTF.

The V and J genes are TRBV15 and TRBJ2-6, with no clear D. The V and J ends lost 1 base and 0 bases respectively, with 7 bases between them. CDR3 length: 16 residues. Germline V gives CDR1 LNHNV, CDR2 YYDKDF (reference sequence). Here the CDR3 reads CATSRGLTSGANVLTF. For the CDR3, the DNA is TGTGCCACCAGCAGAGGGTTAACCTCTGGGGCCAACGTCCTGACTTTC.

This rearrangement joins TRBV6-5 to TRBJ2-7; D is possibly TRBD1 (6 bases). CDR1 is MNHEY, CDR2 SVGAGI, per germline. The CDR3 spans 14 residues. Trimming stripped 6 bases from V and 3 bases from J, with 15 bases between. The CDR3 region is CASSRTGPSYEQYF. The CDR3 coding sequence is TGTGCCAGCAGCCGAACAGGGCCCAGCTACGAGCAGTACTTC.

This clonotype has ten or more counts. The chain couples TRBV2 to TRBJ1-6; 10 bases match TRBD1. From germline, CDR1 is SNHLY and CDR2 FYNNEI. The ends lost 4 bases at V and 7 bases at J; junction bases unmatched: 4. The CDR3 is 15 residues long. CDR3 residues: CASSGTGGSNSPLHF. The CDR3 bases are TGTGCCAGCAGTGGGACAGGGGGAAGCAATTCACCCCTCCACTTT. The whole variable domain, filled in from reference TRBV2 and TRBJ1-6, reads EPEVTQTPSHQVTQMGQEVILRCVPISNHLYFYWYRQILGQKVEFLVSFYNNEISEKSEIFDDQFSVERPDGSNFTLKIRSTKLEDSAMYFCASSGTGGSNSPLHFGNGTRLTVT.

This clonotype was found many times. V and J are TRBV20-1 and TRBJ2-5, with D possibly matching TRBD1 (6 bases). With 3 bases removed from V and 2 bases from J, the gap between germline ends came to 19 bases. The CDR3 length is 16 residues. The germline CDR1 and CDR2 sequences are DFQATT and SNEGSKA (reference sequence). The CDR3 loop is CSASIVRGGRQETQYF. CDR3 nucleotides: TGCAGTGCTAGCATCGTCAGGGGTGGGCGGCAAGAGACCCAGTACTTC.

The V call is TRBV29-1, the J call TRBJ2-7, with D maybe TRBD1 (6 bases). The V gene lost 7 bases and the J gene lost 0 bases, with 13 bases spanning the gap. Germline loops: CDR1 SQVTM, CDR2 ANQGSEA. The length of the CDR3 is 13 residues. The CDR3 protein is CSGSLQGSYEQYF. As DNA, the CDR3 is TGCAGCGGCAGCTTACAGGGCTCCTACGAGCAGTACTTC.

This clonotype came up many times. This chain uses TRBV19 with TRBJ1-4; D is possibly TRBD1 (6 bases). The germline gives CDR1 LNHDA, CDR2 SQIVND (reference sequence). CDR3 length: 14 amino acids. The V end was cut by 6 bases, the J end by 8 bases, with 16 bases between. This chain's CDR3 is CASSKDRKGEKLFF. For the CDR3, the DNA is TGTGCCAGTAGCAAGGACAGAAAGGGGGAAAAACTGTTTTTT.

V and J are TRBV7-2 and TRBJ1-4; D gene uncertain. CDR3 length: 14 residues. Germline values: CDR1 SGHTA, CDR2 FQGNSA. With 4 bases removed from V and 6 bases from J, the gap between germline ends came to 12 bases. The CDR3, as DNA: TGTGCCAGCAGCTCACCCGACATTGATGAAAAACTGTTTTTT. Amino acids: CASSSPDIDEKLFF.

About this clonotype itself: One junction end does not reproduce the germline sequence, and a read error may be involved. The chain employs TRBV7-2 and TRBJ2-7; D gene unclear. Germline V gene data show CDR1 as SGHTA and CDR2 as FQGNSA. The CDR3 consists of 12 residues. This CDR3 is CASSQDSAHQYF. As DNA, the CDR3 is TGCGCCAGCAGCCAAGATTCGGCACACCAGTACTTC.

The genes are TRBV24-1 and TRBJ2-5; D is possibly TRBD1 or TRBD2 (5 bases each). Germline lookup yields CDR1 KGHDR and CDR2 SFDVKD. Trimming removed 3 bases from V and 5 bases from J, with 21 bases in between. The CDR3 covers 17 residues. The CDR3 region is CATSDPLGTQNGETQYF. As DNA, the CDR3 is TGTGCCACCAGTGATCCCCTGGGGACGCAAAACGGGGAGACCCAGTACTTC.

In this sample, this clonotype turned up many times. The V call is TRBV7-2, the J call TRBJ2-7; D might be TRBD2 (6 bases). Germline values: CDR1 SGHTA, CDR2 FQGNSA. V lost 3 bases and J lost 6, with 12 bases in between. CDR3 size: 13 residues. The CDR3 protein is CASSLGGSGEQYF. For the CDR3, the DNA is TGTGCCAGCAGCTTGGGAGGTAGTGGCGAGCAGTACTTC.

To note about this clonotype: This may stem from a read error, because a much larger clone lies one nucleotide away. This chain uses TRBV29-1 with TRBJ1-1, with TRBD1 as a possible D gene (6 bases). The germline gives CDR1 SQVTM, CDR2 ANQGSEA. V lost 7 bases and J lost 4, with 16 bases in between. The CDR3 consists of 13 residues. The CDR3 is CSASRQEVTEAFF. CDR3 nucleotides: TGCAGCGCAAGTAGACAGGAGGTCACTGAAGCTTTCTTT.

J is TRBJ1-3 and V is TRBV7-2; D unclear. Germline CDR1 is SGHTA and CDR2 is FQGNSA. The CDR3 is 13 residues long. Trimming cost V 2 bases and J 7 bases, with 9 bases left between them. In DNA, the CDR3 is TGTGCCAGCAGCTTATGGCATGGGAACACCATATATTTT. This encodes CASSLWHGNTIYF.

This clonotype was counted only a few times. This chain uses TRBV7-6 with TRBJ1-6, with TRBD1 matching over 8 bases. The V gene's germline CDR1 is SGHVS and CDR2 FNYEAQ. With 7 bases clipped from V and 3 bases from J, the junction kept 8 bases outside the gene matches. The CDR3 extends over 16 amino acids. The CDR3 DNA sequence: TGTGCCAGCACCGAGACAGGGGTTCGCTATAATTCACCCCTCCACTTT. It encodes CASTETGVRYNSPLHF.

This clonotype was found many times. The CDR3 DNA follows: TGCAGCGTTGAGACGGGGGGACACCAAGAGACCCAGTACTTC. Translation gives CSVETGGHQETQYF. The J gene is TRBJ2-5, the V gene TRBV29-1; TRBD2 matches 7 bases. After removal of 3 bases from V and 0 bases from J, the junction contained 4 bases not matched to a gene. In germline, CDR1 is SQVTM, CDR2 ANQGSEA. This CDR3 comprises 14 residues.

This clonotype came up a few times. V usage is TRBV4-1 and J usage is TRBJ2-7, with a weak D call TRBD1 (6 bases). Per the germline V gene, CDR1 is MGHRA and CDR2 is YSYEKL. V gave up 5 bases and J gave up 6 bases, with 23 bases separating them. This CDR3 has 16 residues. Written as DNA, the CDR3 is TGCGCCAGCAGCACCGGGACAACTTCCCCCCTTGGCGAGCAGTACTTC. Translation gives CASSTGTTSPLGEQYF.

As to this clonotype: Just one base apart from a much larger clone, this may be a read error. J is TRBJ2-7 and V is TRBV29-1, with 7 nucleotides matching TRBD2. The CDR3 extends over 13 amino acids. CDR1 and CDR2 from the germline V gene are SQVTM and ANQGSEA. Unmatched junction bases numbered 9, after V lost 8 bases and J lost 2 bases. CDR3 coding DNA: TGCAGCATTGTGGGGGACTATGCCTACGAGCAGTACTTC. Translating it yields CSIVGDYAYEQYF.

The gene calls are TRBV29-1 and TRBJ2-5, with a tentative D call TRBD1 (7 bases). Looked up from germline, CDR1 is SQVTM and CDR2 is ANQGSEA. Trimming shortened V by 6 bases and J by 5 bases, and 22 bases separated the two germline ends. The CDR3 covers 15 residues. CDR3 coding DNA: TGCAGCGTCGACGCGGGGCAGGGGGTAGGGGAGACCCAGTACTTC. Translated: CSVDAGQGVGETQYF.

This clonotype has only a few counts. The genes are TRBV12-3 or TRBV12-4 and TRBJ1-6; perhaps TRBD1 as D (5 bases). Trimming shortened V by 10 bases and J by 0 bases, and 16 bases separated the two germline ends. The CDR3 has 16 amino acids. The CDR3 loop reads CATSSGELSYNSPLHF. CDR3 DNA: TGTGCCACGTCGTCGGGGGAACTCTCCTATAATTCACCCCTCCACTTT.

In its sample, this clonotype was seen many times. The chain recombines TRBV10-2 with TRBJ2-7, with D perhaps TRBD1 (6 bases). V dropped 2 bases and J dropped 10 bases, with 9 bases sitting between them. CDR1 WSHSY and CDR2 SAAADI come from the germline V gene. The CDR3 has 11 amino acids. CDR3 in amino acids: CASSEDRPQYF. CDR3 nucleotide sequence: TGCGCCAGCAGTGAGGACAGGCCTCAGTACTTC.

This clonotype is a singleton in its sample. The chain has TRBV5-6 and TRBJ2-7; 11 nucleotides line up with TRBD2. The V and J ends lost 3 bases and 5 bases, in that order; junction bases with no gene match: 7. In germline, CDR1 is SGHDT, CDR2 YYEEEE. The CDR3 covers 15 residues. In nucleotides, the CDR3 is TGTGCCAGCAGCTCCCTATTAGCGGGAGGGAACGAGCAGTACTTC. Translating gives CASSSLLAGGNEQYF.